The 27 T cell receptor beta chains presented below share a single source sample, sequenced in a study of CD4+ T cells in melanoma. Clones were read by immunoSEQ multiplex PCR, and TCRdb kept only the in-frame ones, dropping some. The sample lists about 140,000 clones; around 90% were seen once. Receptor source: a human donor with melanoma.

J is TRBJ1-6 and V is TRBV2, with 9 nucleotides matching TRBD1. Germline assignment: CDR1 SNHLY and CDR2 FYNNEI. The CDR3 loop spans 15 amino acids. The trim removed 8 bases at V and 7 bases at J, leaving 9 bases unmatched. The CDR3 region is CASGLLGQGNSPLHF. CDR3 coding DNA: TGTGCCAGCGGTCTCTTGGGACAGGGAAATTCACCCCTCCACTTT.

The CDR3 DNA follows: TGTGCCAGCAGCCAAGATCGCACAGGGGGCAGGACTGAAGCTTTCTTT. Amino acid sequence: CASSQDRTGGRTEAFF. The chain recombines TRBV4-2 with TRBJ1-1, with 9 nucleotides matching TRBD1. The CDR3 covers 16 residues. Trimming cost V 0 bases and J 5 bases; bases outside gene matches: 7. The V gene's germline CDR1 is LGHNA and CDR2 YNFKEQ.

The rearrangement joins TRBV5-6 to TRBJ2-5, with D unresolved. Germline-derived CDR1 and CDR2 are SGHDT and YYEEEE. The CDR3 spans 13 residues. Between the trimmed V and J ends, which lost 0 bases and 1 base, there was a span of 4 bases. Here the CDR3 reads CASSLASQETQYF. The CDR3 coding sequence is TGTGCCAGCAGCTTGGCCTCCCAAGAGACCCAGTACTTC. Together with reference TRBV5-6 and TRBJ2-5, the CDR3 gives the full variable domain: DAGVTQSPTHLIKTRGQQVTLRCSPKSGHDTVSWYQQALGQGPQFIFQYYEEEERQRGNFPDRFSGHQFPNYSSELNVNALLLGDSALYLCASSLASQETQYFGPGTRLLVL.

The V call is TRBV7-9, the J call TRBJ2-5; 7 bases map to TRBD2. The CDR3 covers 14 residues. The V gene's germline CDR1 is SEHNR and CDR2 FQNEAQ (reference sequence). Trimming at V came to 5 bases and at J to 9 bases, leaving 12 bases not matched to a gene. For the CDR3, the DNA is TGTGCCAGCAGCGCAGAGGGACTACCCGGGGCCCAGTACTTC. Its protein is CASSAEGLPGAQYF.

The chain links TRBV6-1 to TRBJ1-6; a possible D gene is TRBD1 (6 bases). Trimming stripped 7 bases from V and 6 bases from J, with 16 bases between. The CDR3 loop spans 15 amino acids. CDR1 is MNHNS and CDR2 is SASEGT in the germline V gene. CDR3: CASTPVGAANSPLHF. CDR3 coding DNA: TGTGCCAGCACCCCGGTGGGGGCCGCTAATTCACCCCTCCACTTT.

The chain employs TRBV2 and TRBJ1-3; D gene ambiguous. Germline V CDR1 and CDR2: SNHLY, FYNNEI. Trimming took off 2 bases at V and 2 bases at J, with 19 bases between the two ends. The CDR3 has 18 amino acids. Here the CDR3 reads CASSEYLPQARAGNTIYF. Here the CDR3 DNA reads TGTGCCAGCAGTGAATATCTTCCCCAGGCTAGAGCTGGAAACACCATATATTTT.

The CDR3 DNA reads TGCGCCAGCAGCTTGGCCGGGGGGGGGCGGACTGAAGCTTTCTTT. Its translation is CASSLAGGGRTEAFF. The rearrangement uses TRBV5-1 and TRBJ1-1; TRBD1 is a possible D gene (6 bases). Germline CDR1 is SGHRS and CDR2 is YFSETQ. V lost 0 bases, J lost 5 bases, and 14 bases lay in between. This CDR3 has 15 residues.

This sequence joins TRBV4-1 and TRBJ2-3, with a possible D match to TRBD2 (6 bases). This CDR3 comprises 17 residues. Germline V gene sequence: CDR1 MGHRA, CDR2 YSYEKL. Trimming removed 0 bases from V and 5 bases from J, with 18 bases in between. Here the CDR3 reads CASSQDRGSMGGDTQYF. DNA of the CDR3: TGCGCCAGCAGCCAAGATCGGGGGAGCATGGGCGGAGATACGCAGTATTTT.

The V call is TRBV30, the J call TRBJ2-3; D is undetermined. CDR1 and CDR2 from the germline V gene are GTSNPN and SVGIG (reference sequence). Deletions cut 0 bases from V and 6 bases from J, with 16 bases between. The CDR3 has 15 residues. This CDR3 reads CAWSVDGSGPDTQYF. The CDR3 DNA reads as TGTGCCTGGAGTGTAGACGGTTCGGGTCCCGATACGCAGTATTTT.

This chain joins TRBV6-5 and TRBJ2-7, with TRBD1 as a possible D gene (5 bases). Germline V gene data show CDR1 as MNHEY and CDR2 as SVGAGI. This CDR3 contains 12 residues. Trimming shortened V by 11 bases and J by 6 bases, and 17 bases separated the two germline ends. CDR3 nucleotides: TGTGCCGCCCGATCGACAGCCCTCGAGCAGTACTTC. The encoded protein is CAARSTALEQYF.

This rearrangement joins TRBV5-1 to TRBJ1-5, with D possibly TRBD1 on 6 matching bases. V was shortened by 4 bases and J by 5 bases, with 13 bases between the two germline ends. CDR1 is SGHRS, CDR2 YFSETQ, per germline. The CDR3 is made up of 14 amino acids. CDR3 nucleotides: TGCGCCAGCAGCACAGGGTTACCGGATCAGCCCCAGCATTTT. Amino acid sequence: CASSTGLPDQPQHF.

The genes are TRBV7-2 and TRBJ2-1, with 11 bases fitting TRBD2. Germline V CDR1 and CDR2: SGHTA, FQGNSA. V was pared by 4 bases and J by 9 bases, with 14 bases of the junction left unmatched. The CDR3 extends over 17 amino acids. The CDR3 DNA is TGTGCCAGCAGCTCACGTCTATTAGCGGGGGGGCTAGGTGAGCAGTTCTTC. It translates to CASSSRLLAGGLGEQFF.

Comments on this clone: The junction differs from germline at one of its ends, possibly a read error. The chain joins TRBV7-7 to TRBJ2-5; TRBD2 agrees at 11 bases. The CDR3 loop spans 15 amino acids. Germline CDR1 and CDR2: SSHAT and FNYEAQ (reference sequence). The CDR3 here is CASSLGTSGKETQYF. CDR3 DNA sequence: TGTGCTAGCAGCTTGGGGACTAGCGGCAAAGAGACCCAGTACTTC.

The CDR3 coding sequence is TGTGCCAGCAGCTTGCAGTACGGGGCGGGGGAGACCCAGTACTTC. Translating gives CASSLQYGAGETQYF. This chain joins TRBV7-2 and TRBJ2-5; D may be TRBD2 (6 bases). V lost 3 bases, J lost 5 bases, and 16 bases lay in between. Looked up from germline, CDR1 is SGHTA and CDR2 is FQGNSA. This CDR3 is 15 amino acids long.

This rearrangement joins TRBV6-1 to TRBJ2-3; D is undetermined. V lost 3 bases to trimming and J lost 2 bases, with 3 bases between them. This CDR3 spans 12 amino acids. Germline V CDR1 and CDR2: MNHNS, SASEGT. The CDR3 nucleotides are TGTGCCAGCAGTGACGTCACAGATACGCAGTATTTT. It yields the protein CASSDVTDTQYF.

This sequence joins TRBV5-7 and TRBJ1-1, with D perhaps TRBD1 (6 bases). TRBV5-7 is an open reading frame, and its role is uncertain. The V end was cut by 5 bases, the J end by 11 bases, with 25 bases between. The CDR3 is 15 residues long. The CDR3 reads CASSRPGHAVREAFF. The CDR3 region has the DNA TGTGCCAGCAGTAGGCCGGGACACGCCGTTAGGGAGGCTTTCTTT.

The genes are TRBV7-6 and TRBJ2-1; D is undetermined. The CDR3 totals 16 residues. From germline, CDR1 is SGHVS and CDR2 FNYEAQ. The V end lost 2 bases, the J end lost 0 bases, and 11 bases lay between the germline ends. This chain's CDR3 is CASSLLEPFSYNEQFF. CDR3 DNA sequence: TGTGCCAGCAGCTTACTAGAACCTTTCTCCTACAATGAGCAGTTCTTC.

J is TRBJ1-1 and V is TRBV19; D remains ambiguous. Trimming left V 3 bases short and J 0 bases short, with 11 bases between. The CDR3 contains 15 residues. The germline V gene encodes CDR1 LNHDA and CDR2 SQIVND (reference sequence). The CDR3 loop reads CASSISRTVNTEAFF. The CDR3 DNA reads as TGTGCCAGTAGTATCTCGCGGACGGTGAACACTGAAGCTTTCTTT.

The chain joins TRBV5-1 to TRBJ2-5; TRBD1 or TRBD2 may be the D gene (5 bases each). This CDR3 has 15 residues. Germline V gives CDR1 SGHRS, CDR2 YFSETQ. The V end was cut by 4 bases, the J end by 1 base, with 14 bases between. Here the CDR3 reads CASSVLTGPQETQYF. In DNA form, the CDR3 reads TGCGCCAGCAGCGTCCTGACGGGGCCCCAAGAGACCCAGTACTTC.

The chain couples TRBV25-1 to TRBJ1-4; 8 positions agree with TRBD1. The ends lost 1 base at V and 5 bases at J; junction bases unmatched: 0. CDR3 length equals 14 residues. Germline V CDR1 and CDR2: MGHDK, SYGVNS. The CDR3 DNA reads as TGTGCCAGCAGTGAATCAGGGGGCAATGAAAAACTGTTTTTT. Translating gives CASSESGGNEKLFF. Together with reference TRBV25-1 and TRBJ1-4, the CDR3 gives the full variable domain: EADIYQTPRYLVIGTGKKITLECSQTMGHDKMYWYQQDPGMELHLIHYSYGVNSTEKGDLSSESTVSRIRTEHFPLTLESARPSHTSQYLCASSESGGNEKLFFGSGTQLSVL.

As regards this clone: The same CDR3 arises from other DNA sequences in this sample as well. The CDR3 spells CASSPTGYNEQFF. CDR3 sequence (DNA): TGTGCCAGCTCACCGACAGGGTACAATGAGCAGTTCTTC. J is TRBJ2-1 and V is TRBV18; 7 nucleotides match TRBD1. The CDR3 loop spans 13 amino acids. Germline V gene sequence: CDR1 KGHSH, CDR2 LQKENI. V shed 3 bases and J 4 bases; nucleotides not matched to a gene: 0.

CDR3 sequence reads: CASSQRDRTNYGYTF. The DNA for the CDR3 is TGCGCCAGCAGCCAAAGGGACAGGACTAACTATGGCTACACCTTC. The J gene is TRBJ1-2, the V gene TRBV4-1; the match to TRBD1 covers 8 bases. The CDR3 runs to 15 residues. CDR1 is MGHRA and CDR2 is YSYEKL in the germline V gene. V lost 2 bases, J lost 0 bases, and 2 bases stayed unmatched.

The gene calls are TRBV5-8 and TRBJ1-5; the D is unclear. The V gene's germline CDR1 is SGHTS and CDR2 YDEGEE. V was shortened by 0 bases and J by 5 bases, with 12 bases between the two germline ends. CDR3 length: 15 residues. CDR3 bases: TGTGCCAGCAGCTTGGGGGTTTTGTTTGATCAGCCCCAGCATTTT. It encodes CASSLGVLFDQPQHF.

The genes are TRBV5-1 and TRBJ2-1; 8 positions agree with TRBD2. Trimming at V came to 0 bases and at J to 5 bases, leaving 4 bases not matched to a gene. The germline V gene has CDR1 SGHRS and CDR2 YFSETQ. This CDR3 is 15 amino acids long. CDR3 amino acids: CASSLAGREDNEQFF. In DNA form, the CDR3 reads TGCGCCAGCAGCTTGGCCGGGAGGGAAGACAATGAGCAGTTCTTC.

V and J are TRBV29-1 and TRBJ2-1, with 7 bases identical to TRBD2. Trimming at V came to 5 bases and at J to 12 bases, leaving 7 bases not matched to a gene. CDR1 SQVTM and CDR2 ANQGSEA come from the germline V gene. The CDR3 totals 11 residues. The chain's CDR3 is CSVPGRGGQFF. Here the CDR3 DNA reads TGCAGCGTTCCAGGGAGGGGAGGGCAGTTCTTC.

The chain links TRBV12-5 to TRBJ1-1; D is ambiguous. Germline V gene lookup returns CDR1 LGHNT and CDR2 FRNRAP. This CDR3 comprises 15 residues. Deletions cut 7 bases from V and 1 base from J, with 16 bases between. Here the CDR3 DNA reads TGTGCTAGTGCTCTTCAGAACCCGGGGAACACTGAAGCTTTCTTT. Residues: CASALQNPGNTEAFF.

The genes are TRBV10-2 and TRBJ1-5, with 8 bases that match TRBD1. CDR3 length equals 15 residues. V was pared by 8 bases and J by 3 bases, with 9 bases of the junction left unmatched. Germline V gene lookup returns CDR1 WSHSY and CDR2 SAAADI. For the CDR3, the DNA is TGCGCCAGCGGGAGCCCGGGACAGGTCAATCAGCCCCAGCATTTT. Protein product: CASGSPGQVNQPQHF.